This T cell receptor beta chain was captured by sequencing in a study of T cells in Graves' hyperthyroidism and ophthalmopathy. Worth noting for this clonotype: Its matching antigen is unknown.

Researchers amplified the TCR beta CDR3 regions from RNA transcripts. Using the HTBI primer set, a first-round RT-PCR was run on the TCR CDR3. A single record per CDR3 protein comes from TCRdb applying MiXCR to the multiplex PCR reads. The sample has fewer than 550,000 distinct CDR3 sequences, approximately 14% seen once. Germline CDR1 LNHDA, CDR2 SQIVND (reference sequence). V dropped 1 base and J dropped 5; count of bases not matched to a gene: 10. CDR3 length: 17 residues. Study-level results: Blood also held most thyroid clonotypes expanded beyond 0.001.

Calling Graves' hyperthyroidism stable meant ophthalmopathy did not progress within 18 months. Newly diagnosed hyperthyroidism, duration under 2 months, in patients aged 18 to 65. The TCR originated in a woman aged 18 to 35 with Graves' hyperthyroidism. Sequenced material: blood. The chain links TRBV19 to TRBJ2-1; 8 bases line up with TRBD2. The CDR3 here is CASSIGSGGALDNEQFF. The CDR3 DNA is TGTGCCAGTAGTATAGGGTCGGGGGGGGCCCTTGACAATGAGCAGTTCTTC.